The clone carrying this T cell receptor beta chain was counted at least ten times. The antigen remains undetermined. This CDR3 is 12 amino acids long. Between the trimmed V and J ends, which lost 0 bases and 8 bases, there was a span of 10 bases. Germline loops: CDR1 GTSNPN, CDR2 SVGIG (reference sequence). This sample stems from a study of Graves' ophthalmopathy and Graves' hyperthyroidism. As for the study in general: Sampling took place at initial diagnosis, with peripheral blood obtained before any treatment.

Study-wide results and limits: Built on 13 signatures, a model told ophthalmopathy apart from stable hyperthyroidism with 85% to 90% sensitivity and 81.08% specificity.

Clinical symptoms, serum thyroxine, TRAb, thyroid ultrasound and orbital computed tomography formed the basis of diagnosis. The PBMCs had their origin in roughly 10 ml of fresh peripheral blood. The study amplified TCR beta CDR3 regions using RNA transcripts. First-round RT-PCR relied on HTBI primers, and a second-round multiplex PCR came next. TCRdb reprocessed the multiplex PCR reads with MiXCR, giving one entry per CDR3 protein. The table lists hundreds of thousands of distinct CDR3 sequences, roughly 21% of them singletons, with around two fifths in the top ten. This receptor was identified in a woman between 45 and 60 years old with Graves' ophthalmopathy. The sequencing input was peripheral blood. The gene calls are TRBV30 and TRBJ1-2; D is unresolved. The CDR3 DNA sequence: TGTGCCTGGAGTGTCCCCGGAGGAGGCTACACCTTC. Its protein product is CAWSVPGGGYTF.